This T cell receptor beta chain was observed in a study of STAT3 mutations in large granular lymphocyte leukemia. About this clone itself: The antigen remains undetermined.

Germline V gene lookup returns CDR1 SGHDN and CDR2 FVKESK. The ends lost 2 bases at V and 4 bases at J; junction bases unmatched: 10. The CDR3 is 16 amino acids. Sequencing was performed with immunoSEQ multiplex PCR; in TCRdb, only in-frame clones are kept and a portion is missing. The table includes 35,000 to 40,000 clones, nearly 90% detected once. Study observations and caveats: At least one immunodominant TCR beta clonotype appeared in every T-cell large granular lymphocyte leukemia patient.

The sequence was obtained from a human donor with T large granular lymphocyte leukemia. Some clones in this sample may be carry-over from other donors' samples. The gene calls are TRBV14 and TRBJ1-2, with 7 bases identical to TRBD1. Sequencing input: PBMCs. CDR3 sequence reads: CASSQPNGQAGYGYTF. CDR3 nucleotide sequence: TGTGCCAGCAGCCAACCCAACGGACAGGCTGGCTATGGCTACACCTTC.